This TCR beta chain was retrieved from a study of tumor-infiltrating lymphocytes in localized non-small cell lung cancer. Across the whole study: Several tumor histologies, both smoking statuses, and some post-neoadjuvant chemotherapy samples were included.

The protocol was immunoSEQ multiplex PCR, while the TCRdb copy is restricted to in-frame clones and leaves out a portion. The table lists some 5,000 clones, about 70% of them singletons. The CDR3 loop spans 14 amino acids. The ends were cut back, 6 bases at V and 0 bases at J, with 11 bases in the middle. Looked up from germline, CDR1 is PRHDT and CDR2 is FYEKMQ (reference sequence). Sequencing was done on a sample of lung tumor tissue. This clonotype was obtained from a human donor with non-small cell lung cancer. The genes are TRBV13 and TRBJ1-1, with D possibly being TRBD1 (5 bases). CDR3 sequence (DNA): TGTGCCAGCAGAGCCCAGGGCATGAACACTGAAGCTTTCTTT. Encoded protein: CASRAQGMNTEAFF.